This T cell receptor (beta chain) derives from a study of shared clonotypes between healthy human individuals. Study results and caveats: Unshared clonotypes carried lower generation probabilities than those common to all four donors.

Naive CD8 isolation took CD45RO-negative cells positively selected for CCR7 and excluded terminally differentiated effector memory CD45RA+ cells. Unmatched junction bases numbered 1, after V lost 7 bases and J lost 4 bases. The CDR3 runs 12 residues. Germline loops: CDR1 MNHEY, CDR2 SMNVEV (reference sequence). Notes on this clone: The antigen is unknown.

Measured with immunoSEQ multiplex PCR; TCRdb has only the in-frame clones, and not every one. The sample lists roughly 770,000 clones, 96% occurring once. The material sequenced was naive CD8+ T cells sorted from blood. J is TRBJ1-3 and V is TRBV27; 7 nucleotides agree with TRBD1. The TCR sequence derives from a man younger than 45 in good health. The chain's CDR3 is CASKDRGNTIYF. Written as DNA, the CDR3 is TGTGCCAGCAAGGACAGGGGAAACACCATATATTTT.